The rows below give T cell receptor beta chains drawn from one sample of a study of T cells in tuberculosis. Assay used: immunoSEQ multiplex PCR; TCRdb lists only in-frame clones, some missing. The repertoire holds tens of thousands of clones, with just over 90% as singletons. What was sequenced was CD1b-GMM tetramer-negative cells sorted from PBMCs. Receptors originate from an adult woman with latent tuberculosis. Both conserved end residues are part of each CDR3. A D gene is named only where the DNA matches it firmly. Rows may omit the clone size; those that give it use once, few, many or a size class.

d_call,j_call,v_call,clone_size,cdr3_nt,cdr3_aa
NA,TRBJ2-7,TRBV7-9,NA,TGTGCCAGCAGCTCTGGACTCTTGTCAAACGGCGAGCAGTACTTC,CASSSGLLSNGEQYF
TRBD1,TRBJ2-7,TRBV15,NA,TGTGCCACCAGCAGAGCAACAGGGGGCTCCTACGAGCAGTACTTC,CATSRATGGSYEQYF
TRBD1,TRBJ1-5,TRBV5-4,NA,TGTGCCAGCAGCCCGGGACAGGGGATCCAGCCCCAGCATTTT,CASSPGQGIQPQHF
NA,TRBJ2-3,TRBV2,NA,TGTGCCAGCAGAGGGGTTACGCAGTATTTT,CASRGVTQYF
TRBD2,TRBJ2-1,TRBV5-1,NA,TGCGCCAGCAGCCGCAAATATAGCGGGATACAGCAGACGGGAGACAATGAGCAGTTCTTC,CASSRKYSGIQQTGDNEQFF
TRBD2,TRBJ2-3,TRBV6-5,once,TGTGCCAGCAGTTACAGGGCGGGGGGGCGCACAGATACGCAGTATTTT,CASSYRAGGRTDTQYF
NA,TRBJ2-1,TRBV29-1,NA,TGCAGCGTTGAGACCGAGGGGGTCGCCTACAATGAGCAGTTCTTC,CSVETEGVAYNEQFF
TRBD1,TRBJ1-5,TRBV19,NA,TGTGCCAGTAGTATCCCTCCATCCGGGACAGGGGTGAATCAGCCCCAGCATTTT,CASSIPPSGTGVNQPQHF
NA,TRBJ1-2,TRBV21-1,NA,TGTGCCAGCAGCAAAGTGGGACAGGGCGATGGCTACACCTTC,CASSKVGQGDGYTF
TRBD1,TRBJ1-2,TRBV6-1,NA,TGTGCCAGCAGTGGGCTCAGGGACAGCGACGGCTACACCTTC,CASSGLRDSDGYTF
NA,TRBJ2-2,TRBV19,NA,TGTGCCGCGGGCGGGTGGCCCGGGGAGCTGTTTTTT,CAAGGWPGELFF
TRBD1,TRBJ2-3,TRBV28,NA,TGTGCCAGCAGTGGGACAGGGTGGAAAGGGGGTGAGAGCACAGATACGCAGTATTTT,CASSGTGWKGGESTDTQYF
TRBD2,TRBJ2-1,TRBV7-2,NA,TGTGCCAGCAGCTTAGGAGGTATTGCGGGGGTGGAGCAGTTCTTC,CASSLGGIAGVEQFF
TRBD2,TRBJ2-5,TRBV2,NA,TGTGCCAGCAGTACCGCGGGGGAAGAGACCCAGTACTTC,CASSTAGEETQYF
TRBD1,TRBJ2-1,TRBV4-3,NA,TGCGCCAGCAGCCTTCGGACAGGGGGGGACGAGCAGTTCTTC,CASSLRTGGDEQFF
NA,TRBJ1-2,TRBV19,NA,TGTGCCAGTAGTATGGGGCAGGGCAGGGGCTATGGCTACACCTTC,CASSMGQGRGYGYTF
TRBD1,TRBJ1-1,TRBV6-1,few,TGTGCCAGCAGTGGGACAGGGAGGACTGAAGCTTTCTTT,CASSGTGRTEAFF
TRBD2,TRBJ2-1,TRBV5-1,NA,TGCGCCAGCAGCTTACTCGGACAGGCCCTGGGACTAGCGGGGGGTAATGAGCAGTTCTTC,CASSLLGQALGLAGGNEQFF
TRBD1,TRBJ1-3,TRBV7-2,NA,TGTGCCAGCAGCTTCGGACAGGGAACCTCTGGAAACACCATATATTTT,CASSFGQGTSGNTIYF
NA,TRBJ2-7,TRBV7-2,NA,TGTGCCAGCAGCTTAAGGTGGGGGGACGGGCCCTACGAGCAGTACTTC,CASSLRWGDGPYEQYF
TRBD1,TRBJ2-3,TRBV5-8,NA,TGTGCCAGCAGCTTGGGACCGGGACAGGGAAAAGATACGCAGTATTTT,CASSLGPGQGKDTQYF
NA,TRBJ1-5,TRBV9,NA,TGTGCCAGCAGCGTAGCTAAAGTGGGCGCCTTTTGCAGCAATCAGCCCCAGCATTTT,CASSVAKVGAFCSNQPQHF
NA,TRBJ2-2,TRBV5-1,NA,TGCGCCAGCAGCTTGACAGGGAAGAACACCGGGGAGCTGTTTTTT,CASSLTGKNTGELFF
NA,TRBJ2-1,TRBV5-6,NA,TGTGCCAGCAGCTTGGGTACAGGAGAGCAGTTCTTC,CASSLGTGEQFF
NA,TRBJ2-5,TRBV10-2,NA,TGCGCCAGCAGTGGACAGGAAGAGACCCAGTACTTC,CASSGQEETQYF
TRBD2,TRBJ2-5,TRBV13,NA,TGTGCCAGCAGCTTTCGGAGACTAGCGGAAGAGACCCAGTACTTC,CASSFRRLAEETQYF
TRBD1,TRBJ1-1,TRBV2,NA,TGTGCCAGCAGTGGTGACAGGGGTAACACTGAAGCTTTCTTT,CASSGDRGNTEAFF
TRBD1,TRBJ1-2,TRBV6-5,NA,TGTGCCAGCAGTTACAGACAGGGGAAGTACACCTTC,CASSYRQGKYTF
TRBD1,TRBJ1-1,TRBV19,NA,TGTGCCAGTAGGAAGACAGGGCCAAGGGACACTGAAGCTTTCTTT,CASRKTGPRDTEAFF
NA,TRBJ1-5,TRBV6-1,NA,TGTGCCAGCAGTTCTACGCAGCCCCAGCATTTT,CASSSTQPQHF
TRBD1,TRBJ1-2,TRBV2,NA,TGTGCCAGCAGAACGGACAGGGGCTATGGCTACACCTTC,CASRTDRGYGYTF
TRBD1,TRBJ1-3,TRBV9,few,TGTGCCAGCAGCGACGACAGGGGTGGAAACACCATATATTTT,CASSDDRGGNTIYF
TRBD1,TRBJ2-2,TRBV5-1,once,TGCGCCAGCAGCTTCCGACAGGGGACCCCTCCCGGGGAGCTGTTTTTT,CASSFRQGTPPGELFF
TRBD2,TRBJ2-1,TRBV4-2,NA,TGTGCCAGCAGCCAAGAGGCTGCGACTAGCGGGGGGGCCTTTGAGCAGTTCTTC,CASSQEAATSGGAFEQFF
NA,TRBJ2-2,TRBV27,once,TGTGCCAGCAGTTTATCGAAACAGGGGGAGCTGTTTTTT,CASSLSKQGELFF
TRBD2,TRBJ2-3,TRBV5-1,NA,TGCGCCAGCAGCTTGATCGGCGGGGGGGTCTACAGCACAGATACGCAGTATTTT,CASSLIGGGVYSTDTQYF
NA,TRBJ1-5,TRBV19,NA,TGTGCCAGTAGTAGGAGGGGCGCGGGAGGAGGCAATCAGCCCCAGCATTTT,CASSRRGAGGGNQPQHF
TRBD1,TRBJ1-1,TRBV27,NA,TGTGCCAGCAGTTTTCGACAGGGCTCGAACACTGAAGCTTTCTTT,CASSFRQGSNTEAFF
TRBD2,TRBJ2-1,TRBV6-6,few,TGTGCCAGCACCCTCGGGGGGGCAAACAATGAGCAGTTCTTC,CASTLGGANNEQFF
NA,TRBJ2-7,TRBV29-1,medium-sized,TGCAGTGCACGCTACAAGGGGAAAGGGTCCGAGCAGTACTTC,CSARYKGKGSEQYF
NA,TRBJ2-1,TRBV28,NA,TGTGCCAGCAGTGTGGGGACTGGCCTCCTTCATGAGCAGTTCTTC,CASSVGTGLLHEQFF
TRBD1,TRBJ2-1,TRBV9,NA,TGTGCCAGCAGCGTAGACAGGGGAGAGCAGTTCTTC,CASSVDRGEQFF
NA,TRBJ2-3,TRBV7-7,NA,TGTGCTAGCAGCGTAGGCAGGAACTCAGATACGCAGTATTTT,CASSVGRNSDTQYF
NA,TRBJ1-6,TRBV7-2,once,TGTGCCAGCAGCCCCCGCGGACAGATGAATTCACCCCTCCACTTT,CASSPRGQMNSPLHF
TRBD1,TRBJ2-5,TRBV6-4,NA,TGTGCCAGCAGCACCGGGACAGGGGGCGAAGAGACCCAGTACTTC,CASSTGTGGEETQYF
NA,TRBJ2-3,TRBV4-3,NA,TGCGCCAGCAGCCATAGGGGAGGTACGCAGTATTTT,CASSHRGGTQYF
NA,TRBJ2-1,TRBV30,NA,TGTGCCTGGGGAGTTCCCCCGGGGATCGAGCAGTTCTTC,CAWGVPPGIEQFF
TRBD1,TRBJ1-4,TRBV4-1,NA,TGCGCCAGCAGCCAAGTGGGCAGGGGGCGGACTAATGAAAAACTGTTTTTT,CASSQVGRGRTNEKLFF
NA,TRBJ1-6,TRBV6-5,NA,TGTGCCAGCAGTTACGGAGGGCAAAATTCACCCCTCCACTTT,CASSYGGQNSPLHF
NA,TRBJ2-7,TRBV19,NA,TGTGCCAGTTCAGCGGCGGGGATGACCTACGAGCAGTACTTC,CASSAAGMTYEQYF
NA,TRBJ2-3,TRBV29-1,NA,TGCAGCGTGGGTGGTTTGGGGGGGGGCAGCACAGATACGCAGTATTTT,CSVGGLGGGSTDTQYF
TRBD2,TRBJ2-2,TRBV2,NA,TGTGCCAGCACCAGACAACTAGCGGGGGGGAACACCGGGGAGCTGTTTTTT,CASTRQLAGGNTGELFF
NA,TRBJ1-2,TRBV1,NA,TGCACCAGCAGGAGGCGAAGAAACTATGGCTACACCTTC,CTSRRRRNYGYTF
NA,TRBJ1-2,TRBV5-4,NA,TGTGCCAGCGGGGGGAATGGCTACACCTTC,CASGGNGYTF
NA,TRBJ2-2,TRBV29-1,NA,TGCAGCGTTGTGCAGGGGTACACCGGGGAGCTGTTTTTT,CSVVQGYTGELFF
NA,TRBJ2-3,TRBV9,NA,TGTGCCAGCAGCCGCTCGGGGGACCTCACAGATACGCAGTATTTT,CASSRSGDLTDTQYF
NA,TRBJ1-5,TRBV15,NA,TGTGCCACCAGCAGAGCCCCCCCCGGTAGCAATCAGCCCCAGCATTTT,CATSRAPPGSNQPQHF
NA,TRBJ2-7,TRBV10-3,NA,TGTGCCATCCGGGACACCAAGAAGTACGAGCAGTACTTC,CAIRDTKKYEQYF
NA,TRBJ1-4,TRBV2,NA,TGTGCCAGCAGTCTTGAAAAACTGTTTTTT,CASSLEKLFF